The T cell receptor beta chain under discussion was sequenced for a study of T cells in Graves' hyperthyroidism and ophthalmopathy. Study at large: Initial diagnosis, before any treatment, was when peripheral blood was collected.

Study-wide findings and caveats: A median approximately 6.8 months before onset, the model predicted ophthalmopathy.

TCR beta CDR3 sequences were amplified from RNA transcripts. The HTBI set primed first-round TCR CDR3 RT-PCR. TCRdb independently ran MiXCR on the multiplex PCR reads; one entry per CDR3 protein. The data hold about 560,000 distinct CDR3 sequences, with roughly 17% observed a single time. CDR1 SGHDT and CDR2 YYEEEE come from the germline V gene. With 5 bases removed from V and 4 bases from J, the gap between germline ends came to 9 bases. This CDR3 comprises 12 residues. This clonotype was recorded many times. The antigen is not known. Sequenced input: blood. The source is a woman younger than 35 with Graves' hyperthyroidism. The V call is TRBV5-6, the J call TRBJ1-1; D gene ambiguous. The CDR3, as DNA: TGTGCCAGCAGGGTCGGGCTCACTGAAGCTTTCTTT. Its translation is CASRVGLTEAFF. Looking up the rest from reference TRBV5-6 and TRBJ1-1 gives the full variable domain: DAGVTQSPTHLIKTRGQQVTLRCSPKSGHDTVSWYQQALGQGPQFIFQYYEEEERQRGNFPDRFSGHQFPNYSSELNVNALLLGDSALYLCASRVGLTEAFFGQGTRLTVV.